This TCR beta chain came from a study of CD8+CD57+ T cells in acquired aplastic anemia. Regarding the study as a whole: Between patients and controls, twenty-nine CD8+ CDR3 sequences were found in common.

Only one count was recorded for this clonotype. Its antigen is unidentified. Genomic DNA, the template, was used for profiling of the TCR beta VDJ and CDR3. TCRdb independently ran MiXCR on the reads; one entry per CDR3 protein. The sample carries under 200,000 distinct CDR3 sequences, 64% recorded once. The CDR3 is 15 residues long. V shed 7 bases and J 6 bases; nucleotides not matched to a gene: 12. Germline lookup yields CDR1 SGHVS and CDR2 FNYEAQ. The sequencing input was sorted CD4+, CD8+, or CD8+CD57+ T cells (not recorded which) from PBMCs. This chain connects TRBV7-6 to TRBJ2-1; 7 bases are shared with TRBD2. This receptor was taken from a human donor with severe aplastic anemia or a healthy control (not recorded which). This CDR3 is CASTLSGLDANEQFF. CDR3 nucleotide sequence: TGTGCCAGCACCTTGTCCGGACTAGACGCCAATGAGCAGTTCTTC.